The clone carrying this T cell receptor (beta chain) is labeled as medium-sized. Co-plated with about 200,000 CFSE-labeled responder cells were about 200,000 irradiated, violet-dye-labeled stimulator cells. These data originate in a study of graft-versus-host responses after intestinal transplantation. Whole-study results and caveats: Early post-transplant HvG declines tracked with peak circulating GvH clone levels.

Germline V CDR1 and CDR2: SNHLY, FYNNEI. The CDR3 runs to 14 residues. V was cut by 4 bases and J by 6 bases, with 12 bases left in between. Using immunoSEQ multiplex PCR, the repertoire was profiled, and TCRdb retains in-frame clones only, with some absent. The data hold some 13,000 clones, with around 40% observed a single time. Source: alloreactive CD4+ T cells from a mixed lymphocyte reaction culture, taken before intestinal transplant. Specified subset: CFSE-low proliferating T cells sorted from approximately 6-day pre-transplant mixed lymphocyte reaction (GvH or HvG direction). This receptor was obtained from a human patient who received an intestinal transplant. The V call is TRBV2, the J call TRBJ1-4, with a weak D call TRBD1 (6 bases). CDR3 nucleotides: TGTGCCAGCAGTGCAAGGGGGGGGGATGAAAAACTGTTTTTT. Translated, it gives CASSARGGDEKLFF.